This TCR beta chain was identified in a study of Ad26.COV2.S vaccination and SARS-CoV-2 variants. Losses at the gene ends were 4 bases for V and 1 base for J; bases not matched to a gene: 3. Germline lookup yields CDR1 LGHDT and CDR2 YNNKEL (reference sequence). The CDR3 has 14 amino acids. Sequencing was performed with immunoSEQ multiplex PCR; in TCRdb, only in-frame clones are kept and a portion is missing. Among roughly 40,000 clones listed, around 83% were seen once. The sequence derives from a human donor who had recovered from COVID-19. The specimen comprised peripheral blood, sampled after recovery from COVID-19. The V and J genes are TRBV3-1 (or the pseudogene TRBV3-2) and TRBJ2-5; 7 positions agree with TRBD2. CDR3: CASSPGTIQETQYF. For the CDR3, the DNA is TGTGCCAGCAGCCCTGGGACTATCCAAGAGACCCAGTACTTC.